A selection of T cell receptor beta chains follows, all from one sample in a study of T cell changes during pregnancy in multiple sclerosis. Profiled with immunoSEQ multiplex PCR; TCRdb holds only in-frame clones, not every one. Of about 59,000 clones listed, about 90% are singletons. The specimen was peripheral blood, collected in the third trimester of pregnancy. The receptors were gathered from a female donor in good health, enrolled as a control in a pregnancy study. CDR3s include the opening cysteine and the closing phenylalanine or tryptophan. D genes are given only for firm matches. Size tells how often a clone was seen (once, few, many) or the class of an expanded clone, and some rows leave it out.

clone size: .; D gene: .; V gene: TRBV5-5; J gene: TRBJ2-7; CDR3 DNA: TGTGCCAGCAGCGTCGTGGGGGCCAGCTCCTACGAGCAGTACTTC; CDR3 protein: CASSVVGASSYEQYF
clone size: .; D gene: .; V gene: TRBV6-5; J gene: TRBJ2-3; CDR3 DNA: TGTGCCAGCAAAGGAGGACTATTCACAGATACGCAGTATTTT; CDR3 protein: CASKGGLFTDTQYF
clone size: .; D gene: TRBD2; V gene: TRBV29-1; J gene: TRBJ2-5; CDR3 DNA: TGCAGCGTGGCCGGGACTAGCGGGAGCGTAGGGCAAGAGACCCAGTACTTC; CDR3 protein: CSVAGTSGSVGQETQYF
clone size: .; D gene: TRBD1; V gene: TRBV29-1; J gene: TRBJ2-2; CDR3 DNA: TGCAGCGTTGTCCGACAGGGGGCGGGCACCGGGGAGCTGTTTTTT; CDR3 protein: CSVVRQGAGTGELFF
clone size: .; D gene: .; V gene: TRBV7-8; J gene: TRBJ1-5; CDR3 DNA: TGTGCCAGCAGCGCCCGGGGCGGGGGAGGTAGCAATCAGCCCCAGCATTTT; CDR3 protein: CASSARGGGGSNQPQHF
clone size: .; D gene: .; V gene: TRBV15; J gene: TRBJ1-3; CDR3 DNA: TGTGCCACCAGCAGAGATTGGCAAAACTCTGGAAACACCATATATTTT; CDR3 protein: CATSRDWQNSGNTIYF
clone size: .; D gene: .; V gene: TRBV18; J gene: TRBJ2-7; CDR3 DNA: TGTGCCAGCCTCTTAGGCATCCAGGGGATTCCCTACGAGCAGTACTTC; CDR3 protein: CASLLGIQGIPYEQYF
clone size: .; D gene: TRBD1; V gene: TRBV5-1; J gene: TRBJ1-3; CDR3 DNA: TGCGCCAGCGCTCAAACAGGGGACCCTGGAAACACCATATATTTT; CDR3 protein: CASAQTGDPGNTIYF
clone size: .; D gene: TRBD2; V gene: TRBV27; J gene: TRBJ2-7; CDR3 DNA: TGTGCCAGCAGTTTCTTCGGGACTAGCGGGAGCTACGAGCAGTACTTC; CDR3 protein: CASSFFGTSGSYEQYF
clone size: .; D gene: TRBD1; V gene: TRBV28; J gene: TRBJ2-5; CDR3 DNA: TGTGCCAGCAACGCTTCCCCAAACCAGGGGGTGGAGGACCAAGAGACCCAGTACTTC; CDR3 protein: CASNASPNQGVEDQETQYF
clone size: once; D gene: .; V gene: TRBV28; J gene: TRBJ2-1; CDR3 DNA: TGTGCCAGCAGTTTATCGCCCTACAGGGAACAGTTCTTC; CDR3 protein: CASSLSPYREQFF
clone size: few; D gene: TRBD1; V gene: TRBV5-4; J gene: TRBJ1-1; CDR3 DNA: TGTGCCAGCAGCAAGGGACAGGGGAAAACTGAAGCTTTCTTT; CDR3 protein: CASSKGQGKTEAFF
clone size: .; D gene: .; V gene: TRBV5-6; J gene: TRBJ2-7; CDR3 DNA: TGTGCCAGCAGCTTCGGGGACTCGACCTGGGAGCAGTACTTC; CDR3 protein: CASSFGDSTWEQYF
clone size: .; D gene: TRBD2; V gene: TRBV9; J gene: TRBJ2-1; CDR3 DNA: TGTGCCAGCAGCGGCCGGACTAGCGGGAGGGCCGTCTCCTACAATGAGCAGTTCTTC; CDR3 protein: CASSGRTSGRAVSYNEQFF
clone size: .; D gene: TRBD1; V gene: TRBV18; J gene: TRBJ1-3; CDR3 DNA: TGTGCCAGCTCACCAAGTCAGCAGGGGGATGGAAACACCATATATTTT; CDR3 protein: CASSPSQQGDGNTIYF
clone size: .; D gene: TRBD2; V gene: TRBV5-1; J gene: TRBJ2-1; CDR3 DNA: TGCGCCAGCAGCCCCGGGACTAGCGGAGACAATGAGCAGTTCTTC; CDR3 protein: CASSPGTSGDNEQFF
clone size: .; D gene: .; V gene: TRBV7-8; J gene: TRBJ1-1; CDR3 DNA: TGTGCCAGCAGCTCTTTATGGCGCGGGGTGAACACTGAAGCTTTCTTT; CDR3 protein: CASSSLWRGVNTEAFF
clone size: .; D gene: .; V gene: TRBV28; J gene: TRBJ2-6; CDR3 DNA: TGTGCCAGCAGTCCCCCAGGTGGCGGGGCCAACGTCCTGACTTTC; CDR3 protein: CASSPPGGGANVLTF
clone size: .; D gene: .; V gene: TRBV4-2; J gene: TRBJ2-2; CDR3 DNA: TGTGCCAGCAGCCAAGCACAGGGGAACACCGGGGAGCTGTTTTTT; CDR3 protein: CASSQAQGNTGELFF
clone size: .; D gene: .; V gene: TRBV12-5; J gene: TRBJ1-1; CDR3 DNA: TGTGCTAGTGGTAGGGGCGCCGGCTTCACTGAAGCTTTCTTT; CDR3 protein: CASGRGAGFTEAFF
clone size: .; D gene: TRBD1; V gene: TRBV5-1; J gene: TRBJ2-1; CDR3 DNA: TGCGCCAGCTTCCGGGACAGGGGCAATGAGCAGTTCTTC; CDR3 protein: CASFRDRGNEQFF
clone size: .; D gene: TRBD1; V gene: TRBV7-2; J gene: TRBJ1-2; CDR3 DNA: TGTGCCAGCAGCGACCGGGACAGATCTAACTATGGCTACACCTTC; CDR3 protein: CASSDRDRSNYGYTF
clone size: .; D gene: TRBD1; V gene: TRBV6-1; J gene: TRBJ1-2; CDR3 DNA: TGTGCCAGCAGTCCAACAGGGGCCACTAACTATGGCTACACCTTC; CDR3 protein: CASSPTGATNYGYTF
clone size: .; D gene: TRBD2; V gene: TRBV11-3; J gene: TRBJ2-7; CDR3 DNA: TGTGCCAGCAGCCAAAGGACAGCGGGGGACTATGAGCAGTACTTC; CDR3 protein: CASSQRTAGDYEQYF
clone size: .; D gene: TRBD2; V gene: TRBV6-4; J gene: TRBJ2-1; CDR3 DNA: TGTGCCAGCAGTCGGCTAGCGGGAGTCACTGAGCAGTTCTTC; CDR3 protein: CASSRLAGVTEQFF
clone size: .; D gene: .; V gene: TRBV6-5; J gene: TRBJ2-7; CDR3 DNA: TGTGCCAGCAACACCCCGGGGTATTACGAGCAGTACTTC; CDR3 protein: CASNTPGYYEQYF
clone size: few; D gene: TRBD1; V gene: TRBV9; J gene: TRBJ1-2; CDR3 DNA: TGTGCCAGCAGCGTAGCCACAGGGGGCTATGGCTACACCTTC; CDR3 protein: CASSVATGGYGYTF
clone size: .; D gene: .; V gene: TRBV9; J gene: TRBJ1-3; CDR3 DNA: TGTGCCTCCCGGGGGACCTCCGGGAACACCATATATTTT; CDR3 protein: CASRGTSGNTIYF
clone size: many; D gene: .; V gene: TRBV2; J gene: TRBJ1-1; CDR3 DNA: TGTGCCAGCAGTGTGGGGCTAACGAACACTGAAGCTTTCTTT; CDR3 protein: CASSVGLTNTEAFF
clone size: .; D gene: .; V gene: TRBV5-5; J gene: TRBJ1-3; CDR3 DNA: TGTGCCAGCAGCTGGGGACCGGGACTAAGCTCTGGAAACACCATATATTTT; CDR3 protein: CASSWGPGLSSGNTIYF
clone size: .; D gene: .; V gene: TRBV7-3; J gene: TRBJ2-2; CDR3 DNA: TGTGCCAGCAGTGATCGGGGGACCGGGGAGCTGTTTTTT; CDR3 protein: CASSDRGTGELFF
clone size: .; D gene: .; V gene: TRBV10-3; J gene: TRBJ1-1; CDR3 DNA: TGTGCCATATCACCAGGTGATCTTGCCACGAACACTGAAGCTTTCTTT; CDR3 protein: CAISPGDLATNTEAFF
clone size: .; D gene: TRBD1; V gene: TRBV19; J gene: TRBJ1-6; CDR3 DNA: TGTGCCAGTAGTCCTCGGACAGGGGGCGGTAATTCACCCCTCCACTTT; CDR3 protein: CASSPRTGGGNSPLHF
clone size: .; D gene: TRBD1; V gene: TRBV19; J gene: TRBJ1-1; CDR3 DNA: TGTGCCAGTAGTCGATCGGGTAGGGGGCCCACTGAAGCTTTCTTT; CDR3 protein: CASSRSGRGPTEAFF
clone size: .; D gene: .; V gene: TRBV18; J gene: TRBJ2-3; CDR3 DNA: TGTGCCAGCTCACCTACTAGCACAGATACGCAGTATTTT; CDR3 protein: CASSPTSTDTQYF
clone size: .; D gene: .; V gene: TRBV7-2; J gene: TRBJ1-2; CDR3 DNA: TGTGCCAGCAGCTTAGCTTACCCCGGCAGGGGATATGGCTACACCTTC; CDR3 protein: CASSLAYPGRGYGYTF